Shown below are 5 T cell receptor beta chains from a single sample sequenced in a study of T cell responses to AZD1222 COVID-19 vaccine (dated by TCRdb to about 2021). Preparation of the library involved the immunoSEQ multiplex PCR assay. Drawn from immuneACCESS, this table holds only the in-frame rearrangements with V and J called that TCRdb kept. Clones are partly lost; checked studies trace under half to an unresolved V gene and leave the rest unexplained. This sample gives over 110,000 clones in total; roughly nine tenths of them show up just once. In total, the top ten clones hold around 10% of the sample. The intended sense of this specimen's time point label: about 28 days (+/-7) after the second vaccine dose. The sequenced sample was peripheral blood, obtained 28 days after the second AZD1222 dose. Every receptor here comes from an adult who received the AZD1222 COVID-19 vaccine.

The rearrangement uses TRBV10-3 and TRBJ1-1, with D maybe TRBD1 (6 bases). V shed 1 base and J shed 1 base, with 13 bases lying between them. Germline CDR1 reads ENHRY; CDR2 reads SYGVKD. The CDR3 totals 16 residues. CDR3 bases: TGTGCCATCAGTGAGTTCTTGGGGGGCGCGAACACTGAAGCTTTCTTT. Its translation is CAISEFLGGANTEAFF.

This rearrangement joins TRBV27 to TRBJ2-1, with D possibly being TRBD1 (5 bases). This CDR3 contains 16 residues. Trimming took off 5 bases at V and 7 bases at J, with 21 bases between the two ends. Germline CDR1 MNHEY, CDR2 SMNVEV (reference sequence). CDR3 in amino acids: CASSPTQGLGLNEQFF. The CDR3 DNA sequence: TGTGCCAGCAGTCCCACGCAGGGTCTAGGGCTGAATGAGCAGTTCTTC.

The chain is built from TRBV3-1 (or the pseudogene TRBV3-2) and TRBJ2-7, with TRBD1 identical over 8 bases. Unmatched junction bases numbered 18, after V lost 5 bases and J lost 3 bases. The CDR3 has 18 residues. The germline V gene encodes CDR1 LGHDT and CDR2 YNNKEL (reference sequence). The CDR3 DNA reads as TGTGCCAGCAGCTCCACTTCCCTAGGACAGGGCGTCGTCTACGAGCAGTACTTC. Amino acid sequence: CASSSTSLGQGVVYEQYF.

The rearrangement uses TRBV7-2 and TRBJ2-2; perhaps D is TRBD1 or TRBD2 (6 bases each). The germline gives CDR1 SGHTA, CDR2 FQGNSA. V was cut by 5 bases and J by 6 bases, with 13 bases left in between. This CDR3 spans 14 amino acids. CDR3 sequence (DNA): TGTGCCAGCAGCCCCGGGGGCGCCCCCGGGGAGCTGTTTTTT. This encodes CASSPGGAPGELFF.

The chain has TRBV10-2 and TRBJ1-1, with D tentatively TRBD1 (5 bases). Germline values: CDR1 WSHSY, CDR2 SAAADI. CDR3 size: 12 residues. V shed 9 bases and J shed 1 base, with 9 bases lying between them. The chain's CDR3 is CASLQGNTEAFF. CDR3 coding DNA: TGCGCCAGTCTTCAGGGGAACACTGAAGCTTTCTTT.